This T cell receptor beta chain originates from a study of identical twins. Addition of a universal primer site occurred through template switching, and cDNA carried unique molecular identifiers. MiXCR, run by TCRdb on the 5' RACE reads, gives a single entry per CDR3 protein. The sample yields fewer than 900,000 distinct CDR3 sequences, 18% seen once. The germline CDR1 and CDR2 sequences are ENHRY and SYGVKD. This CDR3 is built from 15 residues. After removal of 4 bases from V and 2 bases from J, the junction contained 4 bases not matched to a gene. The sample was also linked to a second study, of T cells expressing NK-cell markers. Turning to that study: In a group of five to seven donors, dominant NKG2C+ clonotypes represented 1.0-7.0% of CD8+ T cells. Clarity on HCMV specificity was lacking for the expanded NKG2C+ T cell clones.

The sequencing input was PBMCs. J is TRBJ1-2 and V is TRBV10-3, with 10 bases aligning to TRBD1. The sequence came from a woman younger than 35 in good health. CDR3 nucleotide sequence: TGTGCCATCAGTGGAGCGGGACAGGGGAACTATGGCTACACCTTC. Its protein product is CAISGAGQGNYGYTF.